Following are 10 T cell receptor beta chains from one sample sequenced in a study of cytomegalovirus exposure and HLA in healthy donors. Primers included in the PCR were 60 Vbeta and 13 Jbeta primers. Measured with immunoSEQ multiplex PCR; TCRdb has only the in-frame clones, and not every one. The table shows 150,000 or so clones, with roughly 75% occurring only once. Sequencing was performed on PBMCs. The receptors come from a female donor in good health and CMV-seronegative.

V usage is TRBV30 and J usage is TRBJ2-5; perhaps TRBD2 as D (6 bases). Germline lookup yields CDR1 GTSNPN and CDR2 SVGIG (reference sequence). The length of the CDR3 is 12 residues. V was pared by 0 bases and J by 5 bases, with 7 bases between. The CDR3 DNA follows: TGTGCCTGGAGTGTAGGAGGGGAGACCCAGTACTTC. Its protein is CAWSVGGETQYF.

This clone was counted a single time. V usage is TRBV7-2 and J usage is TRBJ1-1, with 7 bases that match TRBD1. V shed 3 bases, J shed 4 bases, and the junction held 8 bases outside the gene matches. Germline CDR1 reads SGHTA; CDR2 reads FQGNSA. The CDR3 totals 15 residues. The CDR3 is CASSFLQGRSTEAFF. The CDR3 DNA follows: TGTGCCAGCAGCTTCTTACAGGGGAGGAGCACTGAAGCTTTCTTT. Full variable domain (rest looked up from reference TRBV7-2 and TRBJ1-1): GAGVSQSPSNKVTEKGKDVELRCDPISGHTALYWYRQSLGQGLEFLIYFQGNSAPDKSGLPSDRFSAERTGGSVSTLTIQRTQQEDSAVYLCASSFLQGRSTEAFFGQGTRLTVV.

This chain links TRBV7-2 with TRBJ2-7; 12 positions match TRBD2. Germline CDR1 is SGHTA and CDR2 is FQGNSA. Losses at the gene ends were 5 bases for V and 7 bases for J; bases not matched to a gene: 15. CDR3 length: 17 residues. Here the CDR3 DNA reads TGTGCCAGCAGCCCGAGGACTAGCGGGGAACTAAGGGGGGAGCAGTACTTC. It encodes CASSPRTSGELRGEQYF. The full variable domain, in which reference TRBV7-2 and TRBJ2-7 provide the parts outside the CDR3, is GAGVSQSPSNKVTEKGKDVELRCDPISGHTALYWYRQSLGQGLEFLIYFQGNSAPDKSGLPSDRFSAERTGGSVSTLTIQRTQQEDSAVYLCASSPRTSGELRGEQYFGPGTRLTVT.

CDR3 bases: TGTGCCAGCAGGTTAGCGGGGGGGCCAGGGACGCAGTATTTT. It is translated as CASRLAGGPGTQYF. The chain is built from TRBV6-5 and TRBJ2-3, with TRBD2 matching 11 bases. Germline lookup yields CDR1 MNHEY and CDR2 SVGAGI. J was trimmed by 9 bases and V by 6 bases; bases with no gene match: 8. CDR3 length: 14 residues.

V and J are TRBV5-6 and TRBJ2-1; D might be TRBD1 (5 bases). V was cut by 6 bases and J by 2 bases, with 15 bases left in between. Germline assignment: CDR1 SGHDT and CDR2 YYEEEE. The CDR3 is 15 amino acids. CDR3 residues: CASIPARVPYNEQFF. The CDR3 coding sequence is TGTGCCAGCATTCCTGCCAGGGTACCCTACAATGAGCAGTTCTTC.

The V gene is TRBV5-1, the J gene TRBJ2-6; possibly TRBD1 for D (6 bases). The CDR3 length is 13 residues. Germline CDR1 is SGHRS and CDR2 is YFSETQ. Trimming shortened V by 6 bases and J by 5 bases, and 9 bases separated the two germline ends. This chain's CDR3 is CASMDSWANVLTF. The DNA of the CDR3 is TGCGCCAGCATGGACAGCTGGGCCAACGTCCTGACTTTC.

This rearrangement joins TRBV25-1 to TRBJ1-1; D possibly corresponds to TRBD1 (6 bases). The germline V gene encodes CDR1 MGHDK and CDR2 SYGVNS. CDR3 length equals 13 residues. Trimming took off 4 bases at V and 5 bases at J, with 11 bases between the two ends. The CDR3 DNA reads as TGTGCCAGCAGTGTGAGAGGGGGAACTGAAGCTTTCTTT. Protein sequence: CASSVRGGTEAFF.

This clone was seen a handful of times. V usage is TRBV5-6 and J usage is TRBJ2-5; D gene unclear. The CDR3 loop spans 13 amino acids. Trimming stripped 1 base from V and 5 bases from J, with 9 bases between. Germline values: CDR1 SGHDT, CDR2 YYEEEE. CDR3: CASSLIIEETQYF. The DNA of the CDR3 is TGTGCCAGCAGCTTGATCATTGAGGAGACCCAGTACTTC.

The rearrangement uses TRBV6-5 and TRBJ1-1; D might be TRBD1 (6 bases). This CDR3 is built from 12 residues. Trimming took off 9 bases at V and 5 bases at J, with 13 bases between the two ends. Per germline, CDR1 MNHEY and CDR2 SVGAGI. CDR3 coding DNA: TGTGCCAGTCGCCAGGGGAGTACTGAAGCTTTCTTT. Its protein is CASRQGSTEAFF.

The V gene is TRBV28, the J gene TRBJ2-2, with 7 nucleotides matching TRBD1. CDR3 length equals 15 residues. Germline V gene lookup returns CDR1 MDHEN and CDR2 SYDVKM. V lost 5 bases to trimming and J lost 0 bases; unmatched junction nucleotides: 3. This CDR3 is CASSPGTANTGELFF. DNA of the CDR3: TGTGCCAGCAGTCCCGGGACAGCGAACACCGGGGAGCTGTTTTTT.